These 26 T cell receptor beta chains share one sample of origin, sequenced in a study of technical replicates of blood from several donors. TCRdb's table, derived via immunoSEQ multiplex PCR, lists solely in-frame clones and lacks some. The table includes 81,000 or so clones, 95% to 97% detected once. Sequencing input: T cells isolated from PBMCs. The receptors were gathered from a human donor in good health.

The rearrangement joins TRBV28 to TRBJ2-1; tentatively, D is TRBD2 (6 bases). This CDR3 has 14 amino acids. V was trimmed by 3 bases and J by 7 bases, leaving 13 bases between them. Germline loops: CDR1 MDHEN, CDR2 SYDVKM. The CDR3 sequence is CASSFIDLANEQFF. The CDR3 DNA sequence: TGTGCCAGCAGTTTTATTGATCTAGCGAATGAGCAGTTCTTC.

Written as DNA, the CDR3 is TGCGCCAGCAGCTTATTCCAGGGCTCGGGCAATGAGCAGTTCTTC. This gives the protein CASSLFQGSGNEQFF. The chain carries TRBV5-1 and TRBJ2-1, with D possibly matching TRBD1 (5 bases). Germline CDR1 SGHRS, CDR2 YFSETQ. The CDR3 loop spans 15 amino acids. With 2 bases removed from V and 6 bases from J, the gap between germline ends came to 15 bases.

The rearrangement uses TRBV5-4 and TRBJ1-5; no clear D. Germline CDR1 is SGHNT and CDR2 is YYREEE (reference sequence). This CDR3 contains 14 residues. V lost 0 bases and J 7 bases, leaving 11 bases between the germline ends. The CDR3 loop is CASSLGGEGQPQHF. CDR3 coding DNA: TGTGCCAGCAGCTTGGGAGGCGAGGGACAGCCCCAGCATTTT.

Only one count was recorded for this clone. The CDR3 here is CATSGRELTIPQHF. The CDR3 bases are TGTGCCACCAGCGGCCGGGAACTAACAATTCCCCAGCATTTT. This chain joins TRBV15 and TRBJ1-5; unclear D gene. The CDR3 spans 14 residues. V dropped 5 bases and J dropped 10 bases, with 18 bases sitting between them. The germline gives CDR1 LNHNV, CDR2 YYDKDF (reference sequence). Combining the CDR3 with reference TRBV15 and TRBJ1-5 gives the whole variable domain DAMVIQNPRYQVTQFGKPVTLSCSQTLNHNVMYWYQQKSSQAPKLLFHYYDKDFNNEADTPDNFQSRRPNTSFCFLDIRSPGLGDTAMYLCATSGRELTIPQHFGDGTRLSIL.

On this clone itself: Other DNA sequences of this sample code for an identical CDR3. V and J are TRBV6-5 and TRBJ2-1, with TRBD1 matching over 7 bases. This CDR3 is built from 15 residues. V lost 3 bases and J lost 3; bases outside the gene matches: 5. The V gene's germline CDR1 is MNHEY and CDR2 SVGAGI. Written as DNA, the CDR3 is TGTGCCAGCAGTTATTCGGCAGGGGGCTACAATGAGCAGTTCTTC. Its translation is CASSYSAGGYNEQFF.

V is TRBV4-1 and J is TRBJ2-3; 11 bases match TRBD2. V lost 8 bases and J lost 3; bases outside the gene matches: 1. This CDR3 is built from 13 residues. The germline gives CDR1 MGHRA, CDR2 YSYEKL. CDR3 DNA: TGCGCCAGCCGACTAGCGGGGACAGATACGCAGTATTTT. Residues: CASRLAGTDTQYF.

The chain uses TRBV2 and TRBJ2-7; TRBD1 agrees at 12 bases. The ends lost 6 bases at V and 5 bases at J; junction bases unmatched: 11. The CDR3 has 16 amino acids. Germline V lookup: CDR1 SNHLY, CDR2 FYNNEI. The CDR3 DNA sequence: TGTGCCAGCAGCCGGGACAGGGGGCGCGCCACCAACGAGCAGTACTTC. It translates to CASSRDRGRATNEQYF.

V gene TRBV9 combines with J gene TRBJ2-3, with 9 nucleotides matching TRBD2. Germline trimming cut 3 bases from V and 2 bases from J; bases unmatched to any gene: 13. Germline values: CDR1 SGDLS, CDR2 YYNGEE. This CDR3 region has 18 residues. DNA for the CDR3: TGTGCCAGCAGCGGTACTAGCGGGTTTTACGATTCCACAGATACGCAGTATTTT. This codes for CASSGTSGFYDSTDTQYF.

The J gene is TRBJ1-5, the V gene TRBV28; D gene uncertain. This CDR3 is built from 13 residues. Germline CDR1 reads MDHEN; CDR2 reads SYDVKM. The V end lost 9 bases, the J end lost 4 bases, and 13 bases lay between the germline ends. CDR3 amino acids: CASGGSLNQPQHF. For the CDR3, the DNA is TGTGCCAGTGGCGGCAGCCTAAATCAGCCCCAGCATTTT.

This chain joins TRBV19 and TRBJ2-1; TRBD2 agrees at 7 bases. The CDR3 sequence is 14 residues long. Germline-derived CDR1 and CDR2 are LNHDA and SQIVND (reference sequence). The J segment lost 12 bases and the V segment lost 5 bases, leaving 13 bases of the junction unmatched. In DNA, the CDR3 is TGTGCCAGTAGTCAGCGGGGAGCCGCCGGGGGGCAGTTCTTC. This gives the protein CASSQRGAAGGQFF.

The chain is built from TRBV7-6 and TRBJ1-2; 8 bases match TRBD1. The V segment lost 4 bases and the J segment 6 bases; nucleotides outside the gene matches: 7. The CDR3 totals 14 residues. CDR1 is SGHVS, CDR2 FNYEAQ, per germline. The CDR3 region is CASSSEDRVNGYTF. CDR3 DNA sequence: TGTGCCAGCAGCTCCGAGGACAGGGTGAATGGCTACACCTTC.

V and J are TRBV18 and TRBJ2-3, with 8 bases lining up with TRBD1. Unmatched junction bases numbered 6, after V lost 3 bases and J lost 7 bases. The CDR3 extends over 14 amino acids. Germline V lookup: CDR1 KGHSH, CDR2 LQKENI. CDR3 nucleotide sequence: TGTGCCAGCTCACCCACAGGGGGAGTGAATACGCAGTATTTT. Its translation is CASSPTGGVNTQYF. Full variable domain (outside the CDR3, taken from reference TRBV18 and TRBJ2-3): NAGVMQNPRHLVRRRGQEARLRCSPMKGHSHVYWYRQLPEEGLKFMVYLQKENIIDESGMPKERFSAEFPKEGPSILRIQQVVRGDSAAYFCASSPTGGVNTQYFGPGTRLTVL.

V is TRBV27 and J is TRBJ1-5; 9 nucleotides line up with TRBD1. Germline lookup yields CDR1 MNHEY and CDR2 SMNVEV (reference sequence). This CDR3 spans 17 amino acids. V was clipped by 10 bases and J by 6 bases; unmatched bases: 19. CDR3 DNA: TGTGCCACCAGAACGAGACAGACAGGGGGGGGCGGTCAGCCCCAGCATTTT. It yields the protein CATRTRQTGGGGQPQHF.

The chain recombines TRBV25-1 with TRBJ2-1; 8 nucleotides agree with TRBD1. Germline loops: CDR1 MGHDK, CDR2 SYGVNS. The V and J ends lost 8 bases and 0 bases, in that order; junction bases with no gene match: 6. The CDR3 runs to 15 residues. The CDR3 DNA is TGTGCCAGCCAGGGGGCGCGTCGCTCCTACAATGAGCAGTTCTTC. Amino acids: CASQGARRSYNEQFF.

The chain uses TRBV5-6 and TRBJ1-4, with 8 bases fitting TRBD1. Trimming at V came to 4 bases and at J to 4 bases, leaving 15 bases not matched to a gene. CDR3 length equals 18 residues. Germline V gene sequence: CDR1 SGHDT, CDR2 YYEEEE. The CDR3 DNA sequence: TGTGCCAGCAGCCAGACTGGGGGCAGGGGGCGAGGTAATGAAAAACTGTTTTTT. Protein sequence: CASSQTGGRGRGNEKLFF.

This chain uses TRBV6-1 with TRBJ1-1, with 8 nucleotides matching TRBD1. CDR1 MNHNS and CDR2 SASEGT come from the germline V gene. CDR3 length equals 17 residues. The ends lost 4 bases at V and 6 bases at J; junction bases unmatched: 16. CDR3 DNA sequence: TGTGCCAGCAGTGTAATTAGAGGGACAGGAAAACTTTCTGAAGCTTTCTTT. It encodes CASSVIRGTGKLSEAFF.

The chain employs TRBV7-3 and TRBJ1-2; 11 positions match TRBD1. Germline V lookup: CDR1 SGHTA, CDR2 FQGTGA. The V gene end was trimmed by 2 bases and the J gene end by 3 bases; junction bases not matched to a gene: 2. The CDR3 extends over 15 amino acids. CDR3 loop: CASSLGQGAHYGYTF. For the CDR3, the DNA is TGTGCCAGCAGCTTAGGACAGGGGGCACACTATGGCTACACCTTC.

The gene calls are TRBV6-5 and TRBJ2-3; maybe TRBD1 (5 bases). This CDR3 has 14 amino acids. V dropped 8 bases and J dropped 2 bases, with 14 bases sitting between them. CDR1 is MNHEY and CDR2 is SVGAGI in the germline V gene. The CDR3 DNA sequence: TGTGCCAGCTCGAGCTGGGGCTCCACAGATACGCAGTATTTT. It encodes CASSSWGSTDTQYF.

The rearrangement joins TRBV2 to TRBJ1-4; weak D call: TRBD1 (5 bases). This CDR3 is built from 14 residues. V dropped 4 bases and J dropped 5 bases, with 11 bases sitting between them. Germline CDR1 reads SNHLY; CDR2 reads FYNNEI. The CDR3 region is CASSGARANEKLFF. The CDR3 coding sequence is TGTGCCAGCAGTGGGGCCAGGGCGAATGAAAAACTGTTTTTT.

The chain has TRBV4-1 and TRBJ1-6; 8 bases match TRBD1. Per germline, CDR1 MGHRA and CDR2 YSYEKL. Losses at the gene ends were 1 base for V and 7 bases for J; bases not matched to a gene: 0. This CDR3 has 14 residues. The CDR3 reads CASSQGTGNSPLHF. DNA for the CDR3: TGCGCCAGCAGCCAAGGGACAGGGAATTCACCCCTCCACTTT.

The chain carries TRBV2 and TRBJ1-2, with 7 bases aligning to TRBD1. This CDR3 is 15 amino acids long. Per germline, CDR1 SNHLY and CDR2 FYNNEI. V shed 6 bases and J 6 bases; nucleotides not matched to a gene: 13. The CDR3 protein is CASRGTGASPDGYTF. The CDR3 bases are TGTGCCAGCAGGGGTACAGGGGCCTCCCCTGATGGCTACACCTTC.

The CDR3 loop is CASSPGGASGTSTDTQYF. The CDR3 DNA reads TGCGCCAGCAGCCCAGGGGGGGCTAGCGGGACTAGCACAGATACGCAGTATTTT. The rearrangement links TRBV4-1 to TRBJ2-3, with TRBD2 matching over 9 bases. The CDR3 loop spans 18 amino acids. Germline V gene sequence: CDR1 MGHRA, CDR2 YSYEKL. Trimming at V came to 4 bases and at J to 0 bases, leaving 11 bases not matched to a gene.

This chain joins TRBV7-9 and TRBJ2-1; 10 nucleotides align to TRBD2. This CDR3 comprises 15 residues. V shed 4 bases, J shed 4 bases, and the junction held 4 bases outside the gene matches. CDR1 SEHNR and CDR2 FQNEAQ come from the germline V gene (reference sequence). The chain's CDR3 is CASSWTSGVYNEQFF. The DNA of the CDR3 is TGTGCCAGCAGCTGGACTAGCGGTGTTTACAATGAGCAGTTCTTC.

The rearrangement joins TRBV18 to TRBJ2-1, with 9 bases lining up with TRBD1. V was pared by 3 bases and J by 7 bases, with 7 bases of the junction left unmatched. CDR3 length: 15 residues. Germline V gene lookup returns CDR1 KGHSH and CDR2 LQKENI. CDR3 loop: CASSPVPGQGNEQFF. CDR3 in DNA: TGTGCCAGCTCACCTGTCCCGGGACAGGGTAATGAGCAGTTCTTC.

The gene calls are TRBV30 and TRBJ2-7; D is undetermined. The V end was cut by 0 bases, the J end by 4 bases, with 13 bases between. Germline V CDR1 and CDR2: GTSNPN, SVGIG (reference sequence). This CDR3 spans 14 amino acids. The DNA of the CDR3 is TGTGCCTGGAGTGTACCGACCTGGAGATACGAGCAGTACTTC. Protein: CAWSVPTWRYEQYF. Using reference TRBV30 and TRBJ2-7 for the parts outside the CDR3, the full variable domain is SQTIHQWPATLVQPVGSPLSLECTVEGTSNPNLYWYRQAAGRGLQLLFYSVGIGQISSEVPQNLSASRPQDRQFILSSKKLLLSDSGFYLCAWSVPTWRYEQYFGPGTRLTVT.

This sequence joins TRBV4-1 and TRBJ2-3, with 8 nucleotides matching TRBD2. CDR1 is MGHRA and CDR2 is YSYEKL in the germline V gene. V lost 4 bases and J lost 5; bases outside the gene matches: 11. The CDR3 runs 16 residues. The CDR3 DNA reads TGCGCCAGCAGCCGTTTACAGACTAGCGTCGGAGATACGCAGTATTTT. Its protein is CASSRLQTSVGDTQYF.